A single sample is the source of the 10 T cell receptor beta chains below, sequenced in a study of blood T cell repertoires in COVID-19. Measured with immunoSEQ multiplex PCR; TCRdb has only the in-frame clones, and not every one. This sample carries 25,000 to 30,000 clones, roughly nine tenths of them seen once, and the ten largest clones take roughly a tenth. Source material: peripheral blood. The receptors were gathered from a man between 60 and 70 years old with acute or convalescent COVID-19.

The DNA of the CDR3 is TGTGCCAGCAGCCCTGGGACAGTCTACGAGCAGTACTTC. Translating gives CASSPGTVYEQYF. V usage is TRBV27 and J usage is TRBJ2-7, with 7 bases identical to TRBD1. This CDR3 is built from 13 residues. Germline V lookup: CDR1 MNHEY, CDR2 SMNVEV (reference sequence). Germline trimming cut 6 bases from V and 3 bases from J; bases unmatched to any gene: 5.

The chain joins TRBV10-2 to TRBJ1-1; 9 nucleotides align to TRBD1. V lost 8 bases to trimming and J lost 4 bases; unmatched junction nucleotides: 5. The CDR3 covers 13 residues. Germline values: CDR1 WSHSY, CDR2 SAAADI. The CDR3 region is CASGMTGGTEAFF. CDR3 nucleotide sequence: TGCGCCAGCGGAATGACAGGGGGCACTGAAGCTTTCTTT.

This clone occurred once. This chain links TRBV19 with TRBJ2-2; TRBD2 aligns across 13 bases. V was clipped by 3 bases and J by 4 bases; unmatched bases: 11. CDR1 is LNHDA and CDR2 is SQIVND in the germline V gene (reference sequence). The CDR3 spans 19 residues. CDR3 in DNA: TGTGCCAGTAGTATCCCGACTAGCGGGGGGCCGATTGGCACCGGGGAGCTGTTTTTT. Its protein is CASSIPTSGGPIGTGELFF.

The CDR3 coding sequence is TGTGCCAGCAGCACCCAGACAGGGACCGAGCAGTACTTC. Translation: CASSTQTGTEQYF. The chain has TRBV14 and TRBJ2-7; TRBD1 aligns across 7 bases. Germline V gene lookup returns CDR1 SGHDN and CDR2 FVKESK. J lost 6 bases, V lost 5 bases, and 7 bases had no gene match. CDR3 length equals 13 residues.

The chain uses TRBV2 and TRBJ2-2; 10 nucleotides agree with TRBD1. The germline CDR1 and CDR2 sequences are SNHLY and FYNNEI. V dropped 4 bases and J dropped 5; count of bases not matched to a gene: 7. CDR3 size: 16 residues. CDR3 bases: TGTGCCAGCAGTGGAGACAGGGGGCCGGGGACCGGGGAGCTGTTTTTT. This sequence encodes CASSGDRGPGTGELFF.

The chain couples TRBV10-1 to TRBJ2-1; the match to TRBD1 covers 12 bases. J gave up 10 bases and V 2 bases, and 9 bases lay outside the gene matches. The germline gives CDR1 WNHNN, CDR2 SYGVQD (reference sequence). CDR3 length: 16 amino acids. The CDR3 sequence: CASSEGPGQGAYEQFF. The DNA for the CDR3 is TGCGCCAGCAGTGAGGGACCGGGACAGGGGGCATACGAGCAGTTCTTC.

The gene calls are TRBV11-2 and TRBJ1-2; no reliable D call. V dropped 5 bases and J dropped 4 bases, with 14 bases sitting between them. Germline V gene lookup returns CDR1 SGHAT and CDR2 FQNNGV. The CDR3 spans 14 residues. CDR3 amino acids: CASSPPATRYGYTF. The CDR3 nucleotides read TGTGCCAGCAGCCCCCCCGCTACTCGCTATGGCTACACCTTC.

This clone was found once. V usage is TRBV11-2 and J usage is TRBJ2-3; 7 positions agree with TRBD2. The CDR3 is 16 amino acids. Germline V gives CDR1 SGHAT, CDR2 FQNNGV. The ends lost 4 bases at V and 2 bases at J; junction bases unmatched: 9. The CDR3 loop reads CASSSMGGRATDTQYF. CDR3 nucleotide sequence: TGTGCCAGCAGCTCGATGGGGGGGAGAGCCACAGATACGCAGTATTTT.

The V call is TRBV5-1, the J call TRBJ2-7; the match to TRBD1 covers 7 bases. This CDR3 has 12 residues. The germline V gene has CDR1 SGHRS and CDR2 YFSETQ. With V trimmed by 10 bases and J by 1 base, 5 bases remained unmatched. CDR3 amino acids: CAPRDSSYEQYF. DNA for the CDR3: TGCGCCCCTCGGGACAGTTCCTACGAGCAGTACTTC. Combining the CDR3 with reference TRBV5-1 and TRBJ2-7 gives the whole variable domain KAGVTQTPRYLIKTRGQQVTLSCSPISGHRSVSWYQQTPGQGLQFLFEYFSETQRNKGNFPGRFSGRQFSNSRSEMNVSTLELGDSALYLCAPRDSSYEQYFGPGTRLTVT.

The chain couples TRBV6-5 to TRBJ1-2, with a tentative D call TRBD1 (5 bases). The CDR3 runs to 13 residues. The V end lost 11 bases, the J end lost 4 bases, and 17 bases lay between the germline ends. Germline V gives CDR1 MNHEY, CDR2 SVGAGI. The CDR3 here is CAAGGAGSYGYTF. DNA for the CDR3: TGTGCCGCTGGGGGAGCGGGGTCCTATGGCTACACCTTC.